Sequencing of this T cell receptor (beta chain) was carried out in a study of cytomegalovirus exposure and HLA in healthy donors. Vbeta (60) and Jbeta (13) primers were used in the PCR. Sequenced by immunoSEQ multiplex PCR; TCRdb stores in-frame clones only, minus some. The table has around 150,000 clones, approximately 78% seen once. V lost 6 bases and J lost 5, with 13 bases in between. Germline assignment: CDR1 SNHLY and CDR2 FYNNEI. There are 13 residues in the CDR3. The specimen was PBMCs. This clonotype was obtained from a woman between 45 and 60 years old in good health and CMV-seropositive. V gene TRBV2 combines with J gene TRBJ1-1; possible D gene TRBD1, 5 bases. The CDR3 region is CASSGDRATEAFF. Here the CDR3 DNA reads TGTGCCAGCAGCGGTGACAGAGCTACTGAAGCTTTCTTT.